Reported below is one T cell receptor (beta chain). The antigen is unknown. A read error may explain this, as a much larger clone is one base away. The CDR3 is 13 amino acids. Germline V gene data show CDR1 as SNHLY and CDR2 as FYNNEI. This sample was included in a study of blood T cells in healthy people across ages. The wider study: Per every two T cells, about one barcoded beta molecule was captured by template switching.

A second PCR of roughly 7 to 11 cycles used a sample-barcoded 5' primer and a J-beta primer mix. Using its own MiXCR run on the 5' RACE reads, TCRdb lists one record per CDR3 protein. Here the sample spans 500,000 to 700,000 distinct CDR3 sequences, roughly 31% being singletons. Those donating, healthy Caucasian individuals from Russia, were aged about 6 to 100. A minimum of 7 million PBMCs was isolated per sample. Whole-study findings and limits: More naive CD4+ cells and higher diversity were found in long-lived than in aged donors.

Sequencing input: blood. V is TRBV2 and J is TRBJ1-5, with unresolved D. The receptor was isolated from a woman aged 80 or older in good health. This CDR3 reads CASGEAMYQPQHF. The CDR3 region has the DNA TGTGCCAGCGGTGAAGCGATGTATCAGCCCCAGCATTTT.